Listed below are T cell receptor beta chains from one sample, sequenced in a study of T cell responses to AZD1222 COVID-19 vaccine. This table comes from immunoSEQ multiplex PCR, and its TCRdb copy is limited to in-frame clones, with some not included. The sample lists some 200,000 clones; 90% to 95% were seen once. This specimen consisted of peripheral blood, obtained 28 days after the second AZD1222 dose. Source of these receptors: an adult who received the AZD1222 COVID-19 vaccine. Both conserved end residues are part of each CDR3. A D gene is named only where the DNA matches it firmly. For some rows the clone size is stated as once, few or many, or as a class when expanded; others skip it.

.,TRBD1,TRBJ2-2,TRBV7-2,CASSLQGDTGELFF,TGTGCCAGCAGCTTACAGGGGGACACCGGGGAGCTGTTTTTT
.,.,TRBJ1-2,TRBV12-5,CASGPGSGFNYGYTF,TGTGCTAGTGGTCCGGGGTCGGGCTTCAACTATGGCTACACCTTC
.,.,TRBJ1-6,TRBV18,CASSPSARGDSPLHF,TGTGCCAGCTCACCATCAGCGCGCGGGGATTCACCCCTCCACTTT
.,.,TRBJ2-7,TRBV27,CASSLSRSGAYEQYF,TGTGCCAGCAGTTTATCGAGGTCGGGCGCCTACGAGCAGTACTTC
.,TRBD2,TRBJ2-3,TRBV19,CASGLADTQYF,TGTGCCAGTGGACTAGCAGATACGCAGTATTTT
.,TRBD1,TRBJ2-7,TRBV5-1,CASSAVGTGGRYEQYF,TGCGCCAGCAGCGCGGTAGGGACAGGGGGCAGATACGAGCAGTACTTC
once,TRBD1,TRBJ1-2,TRBV10-3,CAISAGTERHGYTF,TGTGCCATCAGTGCCGGGACAGAAAGACATGGCTACACCTTC
.,.,TRBJ1-1,TRBV30,CAWSSALEAFF,TGTGCCTGGAGTTCGGCGCTTGAAGCTTTCTTT
few,.,TRBJ2-7,TRBV11-1,CASSLSGIYEQYF,TGTGCCAGCAGCTTGTCGGGAATCTACGAGCAGTACTTC
.,.,TRBJ1-4,TRBV7-2,CASSPPGQGPNEKLFF,TGTGCCAGCAGCCCCCCCGGGCAGGGCCCCAATGAAAAACTGTTTTTT
.,.,TRBJ1-5,TRBV10-2,CASKGSNQPQHF,TGCGCCAGCAAGGGTAGCAATCAGCCCCAGCATTTT
.,.,TRBJ2-6,TRBV3-1/TRBV3-2,CASSLPGTLTSVLTF,TGTGCCAGCAGCTTACCGGGTACCCTGACCTCCGTCCTGACTTTC
.,.,TRBJ2-7,TRBV5-1,CASSWAGLTSYEQYF,TGCGCCAGCAGCTGGGCAGGCCTCACCTCCTACGAGCAGTACTTC
.,.,TRBJ1-2,TRBV28,CASSLWQENYGYTF,TGTGCCAGCAGTTTATGGCAGGAGAACTATGGCTACACCTTC
once,.,TRBJ2-1,TRBV7-9,CASSLGPLDEQFF,TGTGCCAGCAGCTTAGGGCCCCTTGATGAGCAGTTCTTC
.,.,TRBJ2-5,TRBV20-1,CSALARETQYF,TGCAGTGCTTTGGCGCGCGAGACCCAGTACTTC
once,.,TRBJ2-7,TRBV6-5,CASSLTVLTYEQYF,TGTGCCAGCAGTTTGACAGTCCTTACCTACGAGCAGTACTTC
.,.,TRBJ2-1,TRBV7-3,CASSLRGYTIVSYNEQFF,TGTGCCAGCAGCCTTCGTGGCTATACTATTGTATCCTACAATGAGCAGTTCTTC
.,.,TRBJ2-7,TRBV5-1,CASSFGVAEQYF,TGCGCCAGCAGCTTCGGGGTTGCCGAGCAGTACTTC
few,.,TRBJ1-1,TRBV30,CAWLPPGGWNTEAFF,TGTGCCTGGCTCCCCCCTGGGGGCTGGAACACTGAAGCTTTCTTT
.,.,TRBJ1-5,TRBV10-2,CASRGPGNQPQHF,TGCGCCAGCAGGGGACCGGGCAATCAGCCCCAGCATTTT
once,TRBD1,TRBJ1-6,TRBV7-2,CASSLAGRGQSPLHF,TGTGCCAGCAGCTTAGCGGGCAGGGGGCAATCACCCCTCCACTTT
.,.,TRBJ2-1,TRBV2,CASSEYGAAMSYNEQFF,TGTGCCAGCAGTGAATATGGGGCGGCTATGTCCTACAATGAGCAGTTCTTC
.,.,TRBJ1-2,TRBV28,CASSHRGYTF,TGTGCCAGCAGCCACAGGGGCTACACCTTC
.,.,TRBJ1-6,TRBV7-2,CASSLILVRSPLHF,TGTGCCAGCAGCTTAATCCTGGTGAGGTCACCCCTCCACTTT
.,TRBD1,TRBJ1-5,TRBV11-2,CASSFGQGGNQPQHF,TGTGCCAGCAGCTTCGGACAGGGAGGCAATCAGCCCCAGCATTTT
.,.,TRBJ2-6,TRBV6-5,CASRSRDSGANVLTF,TGTGCCAGCAGAAGCCGGGACTCTGGGGCCAACGTCCTGACTTTC
.,.,TRBJ1-5,TRBV6-2/TRBV6-3,CASSMQGSNQPQHF,TGTGCCAGCAGCATGCAGGGGAGCAATCAGCCCCAGCATTTT
.,.,TRBJ1-2,TRBV2,CATKPLGWGYTF,TGTGCCACCAAACCGCTGGGATGGGGCTACACCTTC
.,TRBD1,TRBJ1-2,TRBV13,CASSSGTGGYGYTF,TGTGCCAGCAGCTCCGGGACAGGGGGTTATGGCTACACCTTC
.,.,TRBJ2-1,TRBV7-2,CASSSGTSGNEQFF,TGTGCCAGCAGCTCCGGGACTTCTGGGAATGAGCAGTTCTTC
.,.,TRBJ1-4,TRBV5-1,CASSADGGSGEKLFF,TGCGCCAGCAGCGCGGACGGGGGAAGTGGTGAAAAACTGTTTTTT
.,.,TRBJ1-2,TRBV30,CAWTKAGGYTF,TGTGCCTGGACCAAAGCTGGGGGCTACACCTTC
few,TRBD2,TRBJ2-1,TRBV19,CASTQRGLYNEQFF,TGTGCCAGTACGCAGCGGGGCCTATACAATGAGCAGTTCTTC
.,TRBD1,TRBJ2-1,TRBV7-3,CASSLGPGQGGNEQFF,TGTGCCAGCAGCTTAGGTCCCGGACAGGGGGGCAATGAGCAGTTCTTC
.,TRBD1,TRBJ2-7,TRBV5-1,CASSFGDSSYEQYF,TGCGCCAGCAGCTTCGGGGACAGTTCCTACGAGCAGTACTTC
.,.,TRBJ1-2,TRBV28,CASKAPTIYGYTF,TGTGCCAGCAAAGCCCCCACCATCTATGGCTACACCTTC